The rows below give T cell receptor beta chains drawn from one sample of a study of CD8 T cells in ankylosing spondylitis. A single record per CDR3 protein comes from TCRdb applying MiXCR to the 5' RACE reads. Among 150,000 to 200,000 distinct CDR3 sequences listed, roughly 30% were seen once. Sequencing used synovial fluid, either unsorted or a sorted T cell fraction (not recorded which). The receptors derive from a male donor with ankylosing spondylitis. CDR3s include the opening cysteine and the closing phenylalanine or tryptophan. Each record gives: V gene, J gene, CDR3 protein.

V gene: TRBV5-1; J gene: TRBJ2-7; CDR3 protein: CASSLIASYEQYF
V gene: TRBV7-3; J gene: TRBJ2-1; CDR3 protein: CASSMTSGPYNEQFF
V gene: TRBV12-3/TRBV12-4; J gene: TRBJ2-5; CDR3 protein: CASSLGPTGEGTQYF
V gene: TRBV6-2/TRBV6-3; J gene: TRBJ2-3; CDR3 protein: CASRGFSGRSTDTQYF
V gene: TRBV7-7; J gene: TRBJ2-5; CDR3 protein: CASSRERGGTQYF
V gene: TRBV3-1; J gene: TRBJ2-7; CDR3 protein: CASSQDWAGVLEEQYF
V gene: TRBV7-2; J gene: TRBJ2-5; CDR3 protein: CASSLMGTGGGQYF
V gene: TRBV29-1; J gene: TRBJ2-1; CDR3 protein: CSVFDRGNEQFF
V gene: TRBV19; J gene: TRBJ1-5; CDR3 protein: CASSNRDSNQPQHF
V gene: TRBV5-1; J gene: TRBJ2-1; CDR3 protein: CASSLAGTSGPNEQFF
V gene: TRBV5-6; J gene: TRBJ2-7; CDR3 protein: CASSLGGRGTSGSEQYF
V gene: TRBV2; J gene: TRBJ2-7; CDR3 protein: CASRDPGLARDF
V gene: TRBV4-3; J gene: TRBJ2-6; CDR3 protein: CASSQDTGANVLTF
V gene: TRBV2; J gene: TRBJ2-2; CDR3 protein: CASLAGGRTGELFF
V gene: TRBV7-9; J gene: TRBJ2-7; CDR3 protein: CASSSGQGFYEQYF
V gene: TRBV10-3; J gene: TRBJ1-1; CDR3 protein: CAIREDRSTEAFF
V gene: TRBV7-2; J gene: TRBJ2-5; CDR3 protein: CASSLGGTGQETQYF
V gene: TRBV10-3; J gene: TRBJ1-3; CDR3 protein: CALGAGPSGNTIYF
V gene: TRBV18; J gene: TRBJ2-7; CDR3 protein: CASSPMEEQYF
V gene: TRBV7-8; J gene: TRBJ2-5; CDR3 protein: CASSLVGQGVYETQYF
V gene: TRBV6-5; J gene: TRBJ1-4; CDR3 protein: CASSSGTGLVGANEKLFF
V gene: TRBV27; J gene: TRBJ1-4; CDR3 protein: CASSLASRVNEKLFF
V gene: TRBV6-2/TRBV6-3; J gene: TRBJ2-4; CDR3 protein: CATLETGRKNIQYF
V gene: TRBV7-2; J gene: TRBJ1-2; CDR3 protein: CASSRTGYGYTF
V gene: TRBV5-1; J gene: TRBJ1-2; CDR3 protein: CASSLQGAQGYTF
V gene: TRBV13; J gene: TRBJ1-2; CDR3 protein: CASTLAGMANYGYTF
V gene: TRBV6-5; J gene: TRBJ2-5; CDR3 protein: CASSYEGDGGAQYF
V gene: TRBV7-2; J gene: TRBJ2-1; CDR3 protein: CASSLVENEQFF
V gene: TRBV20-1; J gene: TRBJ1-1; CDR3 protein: CSARVLEGIYTEAFF
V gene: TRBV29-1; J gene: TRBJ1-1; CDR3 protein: CSVTRGRGNTEAFF
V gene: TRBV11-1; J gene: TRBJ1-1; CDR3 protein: CASRPMGQEIPKDTEAFF
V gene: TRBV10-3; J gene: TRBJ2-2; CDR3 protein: CAISEANSLLKNTGELFF
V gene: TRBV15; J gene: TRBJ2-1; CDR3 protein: CATSRDPLAGARQFF
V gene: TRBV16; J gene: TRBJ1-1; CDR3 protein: CASSRNRDTEAFF
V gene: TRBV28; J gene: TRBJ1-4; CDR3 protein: CASTTTGNGDEKLFF
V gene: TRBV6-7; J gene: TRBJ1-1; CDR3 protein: CASSYSRRVFLSWPEAFF
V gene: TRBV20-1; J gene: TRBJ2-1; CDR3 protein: CSARDPGNEQFF
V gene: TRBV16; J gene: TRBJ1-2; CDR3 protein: CASSQMFEGGYGYTF
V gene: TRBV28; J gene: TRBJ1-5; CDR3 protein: CASNLLDQPQHF
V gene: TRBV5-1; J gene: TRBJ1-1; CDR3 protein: CASSPRAGQTEAFF
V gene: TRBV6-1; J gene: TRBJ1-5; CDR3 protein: CASMRGGGPNQPQHF
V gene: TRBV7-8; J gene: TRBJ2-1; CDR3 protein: CASSLNEVGEQFF